Listed below are T cell receptor beta chains from one sample, sequenced in a study of preoperative IRX-2 immunotherapy in early breast cancer. Measured with immunoSEQ multiplex PCR; TCRdb has only the in-frame clones, and not every one. This table has roughly 93,000 clones, roughly 89% appearing once. Sample: tumor tissue, taken after IRX-2 immunotherapy. Receptor source: a human donor with breast cancer. CDR3s include the opening cysteine and the closing phenylalanine or tryptophan. Each record gives: clone size, J gene, D gene, V gene, CDR3 length, CDR3 protein, CDR3 DNA. The D gene is left open where the match is weak. The size of a clone is reported for some rows only, either as once, few or many, or as a class for expanded clones.

>once|TRBJ1-4|TRBD1|TRBV6-8|15
CASRPVDRGPEKLFF
TGTGCCAGCAGACCAGTGGACAGGGGCCCCGAAAAACTGTTTTTT
>few|TRBJ2-2|.|TRBV11-3|14
CASSLGQLDGELFF
TGTGCCAGCAGCTTAGGACAACTTGACGGGGAGCTGTTTTTT
>.|TRBJ1-1|.|TRBV28|14
CASRPTGHPTEAFF
TGTGCCAGCAGGCCCACAGGACATCCCACTGAAGCTTTCTTT
>.|TRBJ1-5|.|TRBV19|13
CASRLWGDQPQHF
TGTGCCAGTAGATTGTGGGGTGATCAGCCCCAGCATTTT
>.|TRBJ2-5|TRBD2|TRBV5-1|16
CASSQGTSGRQETQYF
TGCGCCAGCAGCCAAGGGACTAGCGGGAGGCAAGAGACCCAGTACTTC
>.|TRBJ1-2|TRBD1|TRBV5-1|16
CASSRTGTASNYGYTF
TGCGCCAGCTCCCGGACCGGGACAGCCTCTAACTATGGCTACACCTTC
>.|TRBJ1-1|TRBD1|TRBV5-1|14
CASSQTGVNTEAFF
TGCGCCAGCAGCCAGACAGGGGTGAACACTGAAGCTTTCTTT
>.|TRBJ1-5|.|TRBV6-8|14
CASSDSWGGGPQHF
TGTGCCAGCAGTGATTCCTGGGGAGGCGGGCCCCAGCATTTT
>.|TRBJ2-5|.|TRBV6-1|12
CASSEDRKTQYF
TGTGCCAGCAGTGAAGACCGAAAGACCCAGTACTTC
>.|TRBJ2-5|TRBD2|TRBV18|17
CASSSPLRGLADPTQYF
TGTGCCAGCTCATCCCCGCTCAGGGGACTAGCGGACCCGACCCAGTACTTC
>.|TRBJ2-7|.|TRBV18|12
CASSPTSDEQYF
TGTGCCAGCTCACCGACGAGCGACGAGCAGTACTTC
>.|TRBJ1-1|.|TRBV25-1|12
CASSAGGAEAFF
TGTGCCAGCAGTGCGGGGGGTGCTGAAGCTTTCTTT
>.|TRBJ2-7|TRBD1|TRBV28|14
CASSLWDSSYEQYF
TGTGCCAGCAGTCTCTGGGACAGTTCCTACGAGCAGTACTTC
>.|TRBJ1-4|.|TRBV14|15
CASSQVGSTNEKLFF
TGTGCCAGCAGCCAAGTCGGCAGCACTAATGAAAAACTGTTTTTT
>.|TRBJ2-1|TRBD1|TRBV10-3|14
CAISESGTEDEQFF
TGTGCCATCAGTGAGTCGGGGACAGAGGATGAGCAGTTCTTC
>once|TRBJ2-7|.|TRBV14|13
CASSRHQYYEQYF
TGTGCCAGCAGCCGACACCAGTACTACGAGCAGTACTTC